Listed below are T cell receptor beta chains from one sample, sequenced in a study of blood T cells in healthy people across ages. TCRdb reanalysed the 5' RACE reads using MiXCR and keeps one entry per CDR3 protein. The sample has about 1.8 million distinct CDR3 sequences; around 50% are singletons. Sequenced input: blood. These receptors came from a woman in her 40s in good health. Both conserved end residues are part of each CDR3. Each record gives: J gene, D gene, V gene, clone size, CDR3 DNA, CDR3 protein. A D gene is named only where the DNA matches it firmly. Not all rows give a size; the values are once, few, many and, for expanded clones, a class.

j_call: TRBJ2-1; d_call: -; v_call: TRBV12-3/TRBV12-4; clone_size: few; cdr3_nt: TGTGCCAGCAGTTTAGGGGGAACAGGCGATGAGCAGTTCTTC; cdr3_aa: CASSLGGTGDEQFF
j_call: TRBJ2-5; d_call: TRBD1; v_call: TRBV7-2; clone_size: -; cdr3_nt: TGTGCCAGCAGACCCGGGACAGGGCGCTACAATGAGCAGTACTTC; cdr3_aa: CASRPGTGRYNEQYF
j_call: TRBJ1-2; d_call: -; v_call: TRBV27; clone_size: -; cdr3_nt: TGTGCCAGCGCCTCGAGAACAGGGATCTTAACTAACTATGGCTACACCTTC; cdr3_aa: CASASRTGILTNYGYTF
j_call: TRBJ2-7; d_call: -; v_call: TRBV7-2; clone_size: -; cdr3_nt: TGTGCCAGCAGTAAAACGAGGGACTTATTCGAGCAGTACTTC; cdr3_aa: CASSKTRDLFEQYF
j_call: TRBJ1-5; d_call: -; v_call: TRBV20-1; clone_size: -; cdr3_nt: TGCAGTGCTAGAGGAGGGACCAATTTAAATCAGCCCCAGCATTTT; cdr3_aa: CSARGGTNLNQPQHF
j_call: TRBJ2-1; d_call: -; v_call: TRBV6-1; clone_size: -; cdr3_nt: TGTGCCAGCACCACTGGGGGGGCAGGGTTCTTC; cdr3_aa: CASTTGGAGFF
j_call: TRBJ2-1; d_call: TRBD2; v_call: TRBV6-6; clone_size: few; cdr3_nt: TGTGCCAGCAGACTAGCGGGGGCACGTCATGAGCAGTTCTTC; cdr3_aa: CASRLAGARHEQFF
j_call: TRBJ2-7; d_call: -; v_call: TRBV7-8; clone_size: -; cdr3_nt: TGTGCCAGCAGCTTAGTGTCGGAGGGGTGGTACTTC; cdr3_aa: CASSLVSEGWYF
j_call: TRBJ2-5; d_call: -; v_call: TRBV20-1; clone_size: -; cdr3_nt: TGCAGTGCTAGGGCTGGGGCAGAACAAGAGACCCAGTACTTC; cdr3_aa: CSARAGAEQETQYF
j_call: TRBJ1-2; d_call: TRBD1; v_call: TRBV6-5; clone_size: -; cdr3_nt: TGTGCCAGCAGCCGACAGGGTGACTACACCTTC; cdr3_aa: CASSRQGDYTF
j_call: TRBJ2-1; d_call: TRBD2; v_call: TRBV9; clone_size: -; cdr3_nt: TGTGCCAGCAGTCGGGGGGAGGGGCATACCTACAATGAGCAGTTCTTC; cdr3_aa: CASSRGEGHTYNEQFF
j_call: TRBJ1-1; d_call: TRBD1; v_call: TRBV6-5; clone_size: -; cdr3_nt: TGTGCCAGCATACTGGGCGGGACAGGGGGCTCTGAAGCTTTCTTT; cdr3_aa: CASILGGTGGSEAFF
j_call: TRBJ2-7; d_call: TRBD1; v_call: TRBV6-2/TRBV6-3; clone_size: -; cdr3_nt: TGTGCCAGCAGTTACCGCACAGGGGTGGCAATCTACGAGCAGTACTTC; cdr3_aa: CASSYRTGVAIYEQYF
j_call: TRBJ1-2; d_call: -; v_call: TRBV6-6; clone_size: -; cdr3_nt: TGTGCCAGCAGTTACAAGGGACGGTATGGCTACACCTTC; cdr3_aa: CASSYKGRYGYTF
j_call: TRBJ1-2; d_call: TRBD1; v_call: TRBV29-1; clone_size: -; cdr3_nt: TGCAGCGTCAAGACGTCGGGACAGGCCCTCTATGGCTACACCTTC; cdr3_aa: CSVKTSGQALYGYTF
j_call: TRBJ2-1; d_call: TRBD1; v_call: TRBV3-1; clone_size: -; cdr3_nt: TGTGCCAGCAGCCAAGAGGGACAGGGGGACAAGGAGCAGTTCTTC; cdr3_aa: CASSQEGQGDKEQFF
j_call: TRBJ1-5; d_call: -; v_call: TRBV6-6; clone_size: -; cdr3_nt: TGTGCCAGCAGTTACGAGTGGGGGCAGCCCCAGCATTTT; cdr3_aa: CASSYEWGQPQHF
j_call: TRBJ2-3; d_call: -; v_call: TRBV6-2/TRBV6-3; clone_size: -; cdr3_nt: TGTGCCAGCAGCAATAGGGGAGGCGGCGGCACAGATACGCAGTATTTT; cdr3_aa: CASSNRGGGGTDTQYF
j_call: TRBJ2-7; d_call: -; v_call: TRBV29-1; clone_size: -; cdr3_nt: TGCAGCGCACAGACGCCCTTCTCCTACGAGCAGTACTTC; cdr3_aa: CSAQTPFSYEQYF
j_call: TRBJ2-7; d_call: -; v_call: TRBV5-1; clone_size: few; cdr3_nt: TGCGCCAGCAGCCCTGAAGGAGGGGGCATGTACGAGCAGTACTTC; cdr3_aa: CASSPEGGGMYEQYF
j_call: TRBJ1-4; d_call: -; v_call: TRBV15; clone_size: -; cdr3_nt: TGTGCCACTCAGGGACCAACTAATGAAAAACTGTTTTTT; cdr3_aa: CATQGPTNEKLFF
j_call: TRBJ1-1; d_call: TRBD1; v_call: TRBV18; clone_size: -; cdr3_nt: TGTGCCAGCTCACCCGGACAGGGGGCGATTCCGAACACTGAAGCTTTCTTT; cdr3_aa: CASSPGQGAIPNTEAFF
j_call: TRBJ2-1; d_call: TRBD2; v_call: TRBV9; clone_size: once; cdr3_nt: TGTGCCAGCAGCCCCGGACTAGCGGGGGGGCAGGGTGAGCAGTTCTTC; cdr3_aa: CASSPGLAGGQGEQFF
j_call: TRBJ2-1; d_call: -; v_call: TRBV11-1; clone_size: -; cdr3_nt: TGTGCCAGCAGCTTCTATTATGGGGAGGAGCAGTTCTTC; cdr3_aa: CASSFYYGEEQFF
j_call: TRBJ2-7; d_call: -; v_call: TRBV2; clone_size: -; cdr3_nt: TGTGCCAGCAGTCCTAACTGGGATCCCATGGGGGGATACGAGCAGTACTTC; cdr3_aa: CASSPNWDPMGGYEQYF
j_call: TRBJ2-6; d_call: -; v_call: TRBV7-3; clone_size: -; cdr3_nt: TGTGCCAGCAGCTTGACAGGCCTTCTCTCTGGGGCCAACGTCCTGACTTTC; cdr3_aa: CASSLTGLLSGANVLTF
j_call: TRBJ1-2; d_call: -; v_call: TRBV12-3/TRBV12-4; clone_size: few; cdr3_nt: TGTGCCAGCAGAACGGTCTTCAGAGCATCCGGCTACACCTTC; cdr3_aa: CASRTVFRASGYTF
j_call: TRBJ2-3; d_call: TRBD2; v_call: TRBV27; clone_size: few; cdr3_nt: TGTGCCAGCAGTCGCGGGACTATTAAGGGAGATACGCAGTATTTT; cdr3_aa: CASSRGTIKGDTQYF
j_call: TRBJ1-6; d_call: TRBD1; v_call: TRBV20-1; clone_size: -; cdr3_nt: TGCAGTGCTAGACGGCCCGGGACAGAGGGCCATTCACCTCTCCACTTT; cdr3_aa: CSARRPGTEGHSPLHF
j_call: TRBJ2-5; d_call: -; v_call: TRBV5-1; clone_size: once; cdr3_nt: TGCGCCAGCAGCCTGGGGCCCGTCAACAATGAGCAGTACTTC; cdr3_aa: CASSLGPVNNEQYF
j_call: TRBJ2-7; d_call: TRBD2; v_call: TRBV6-2/TRBV6-3; clone_size: -; cdr3_nt: TGTGCCAGCAGTCAGCGCGGGGGGAGCTCCTACGAGCAGTACTTC; cdr3_aa: CASSQRGGSSYEQYF
j_call: TRBJ2-3; d_call: TRBD2; v_call: TRBV7-2; clone_size: few; cdr3_nt: TGTGCCAGCAGCTTTCCCCTAACGGGGGGGGGCACAGATACGCAGTATTTT; cdr3_aa: CASSFPLTGGGTDTQYF